Below, one T cell receptor (beta chain) is given with its context. These data are taken from a study of blood T cell repertoires in COVID-19. Produced via immunoSEQ multiplex PCR; TCRdb's table is partial and in-frame only. The data contain roughly 400,000 clones, 90% of them singletons. The V gene lost 8 bases and the J gene lost 3 bases, with 5 bases spanning the gap. The CDR3 has 11 residues. Germline V CDR1 and CDR2: LGHDT, YNNKEL (reference sequence). The receptor was derived from a man younger than 30 who had recovered from COVID-19. The V and J genes are TRBV3-1 (or the pseudogene TRBV3-2) and TRBJ1-3, with D unclear. Sequenced material: PBMCs or T cells enriched from blood (not recorded which). The CDR3 reads CASRGGNTIYF. As DNA, the CDR3 is TGTGCCAGCCGGGGTGGAAACACCATATATTTT.